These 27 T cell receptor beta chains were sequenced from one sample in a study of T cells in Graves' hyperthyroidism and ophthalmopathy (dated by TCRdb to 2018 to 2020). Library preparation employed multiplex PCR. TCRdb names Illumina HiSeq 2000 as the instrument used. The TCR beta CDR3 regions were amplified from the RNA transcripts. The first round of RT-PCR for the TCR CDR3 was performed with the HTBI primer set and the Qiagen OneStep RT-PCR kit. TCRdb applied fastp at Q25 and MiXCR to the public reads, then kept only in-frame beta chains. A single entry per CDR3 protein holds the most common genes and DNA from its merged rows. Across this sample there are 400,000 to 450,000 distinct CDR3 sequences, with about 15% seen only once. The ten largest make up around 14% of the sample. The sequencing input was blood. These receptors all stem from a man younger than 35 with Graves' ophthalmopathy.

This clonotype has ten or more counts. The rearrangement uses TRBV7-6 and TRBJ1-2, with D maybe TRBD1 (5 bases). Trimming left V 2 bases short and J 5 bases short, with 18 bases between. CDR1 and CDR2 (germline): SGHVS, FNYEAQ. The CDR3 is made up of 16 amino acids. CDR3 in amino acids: CASSLSPGQKMYGYTF. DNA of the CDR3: TGTGCCAGCAGCTTAAGCCCCGGACAAAAGATGTATGGCTACACCTTC.

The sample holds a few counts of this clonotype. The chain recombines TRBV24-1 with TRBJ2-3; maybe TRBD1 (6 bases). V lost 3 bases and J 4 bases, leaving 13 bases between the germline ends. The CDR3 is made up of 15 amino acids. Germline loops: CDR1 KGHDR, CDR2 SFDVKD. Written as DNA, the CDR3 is TGTGCCACCAGTGATGCAAGGGGGTCCGCAGATACGCAGTATTTT. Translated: CATSDARGSADTQYF.

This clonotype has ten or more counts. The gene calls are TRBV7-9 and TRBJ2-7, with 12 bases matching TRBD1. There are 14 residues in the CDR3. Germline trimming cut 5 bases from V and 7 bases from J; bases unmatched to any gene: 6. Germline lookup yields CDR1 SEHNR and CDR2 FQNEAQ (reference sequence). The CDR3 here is CASSQGTGGREQYF. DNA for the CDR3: TGTGCCAGCAGCCAAGGGACAGGGGGCAGGGAGCAGTACTTC. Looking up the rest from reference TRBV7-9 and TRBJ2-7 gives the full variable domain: DTGVSQNPRHKITKRGQNVTFRCDPISEHNRLYWYRQTLGQGPEFLTYFQNEAQLEKSRLLSDRFSAERPKGSFSTLEIQRTEQGDSAMYLCASSQGTGGREQYFGPGTRLTVT.

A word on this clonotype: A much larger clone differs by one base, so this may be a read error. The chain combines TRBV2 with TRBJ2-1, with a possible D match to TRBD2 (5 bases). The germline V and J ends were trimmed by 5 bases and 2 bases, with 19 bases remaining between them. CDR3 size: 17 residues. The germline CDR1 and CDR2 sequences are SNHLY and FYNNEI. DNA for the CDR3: TGTGCCAGCAGTCCCAGAGGGCTAGCTCCTACCTACAATGAGCAGTTCTTC. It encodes CASSPRGLAPTYNEQFF.

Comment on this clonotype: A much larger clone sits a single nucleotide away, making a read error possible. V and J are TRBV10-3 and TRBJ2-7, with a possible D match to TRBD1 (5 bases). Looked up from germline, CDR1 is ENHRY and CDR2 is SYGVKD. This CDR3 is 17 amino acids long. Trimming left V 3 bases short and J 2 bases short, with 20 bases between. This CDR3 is CAISEAGWGSLTYEQYF. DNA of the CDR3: TGTGCCATCAGTGAAGCAGGGTGGGGTTCCCTAACCTACGAGCAGTACTTC.

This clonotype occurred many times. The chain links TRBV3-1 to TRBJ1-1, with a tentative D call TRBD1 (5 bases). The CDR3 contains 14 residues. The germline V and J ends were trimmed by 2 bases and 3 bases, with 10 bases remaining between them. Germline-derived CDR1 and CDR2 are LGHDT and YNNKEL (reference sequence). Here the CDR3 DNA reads TGTGCCAGCAGCCAACAGGGACGTTACACTGAAGCTTTCTTT. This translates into CASSQQGRYTEAFF. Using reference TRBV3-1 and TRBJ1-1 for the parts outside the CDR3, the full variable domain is DTAVSQTPKYLVTQMGNDKSIKCEQNLGHDTMYWYKQDSKKFLKIMFSYNNKELIINETVPNRFSPKSPDKAHLNLHINSLELGDSAVYFCASSQQGRYTEAFFGQGTRLTVV.

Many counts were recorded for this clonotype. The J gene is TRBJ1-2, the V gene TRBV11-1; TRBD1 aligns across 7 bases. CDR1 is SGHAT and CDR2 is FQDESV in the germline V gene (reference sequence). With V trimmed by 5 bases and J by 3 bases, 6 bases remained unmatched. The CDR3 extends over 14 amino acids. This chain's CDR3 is CASSPQGVDYGYTF. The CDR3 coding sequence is TGTGCCAGCAGCCCCCAGGGGGTCGACTATGGCTACACCTTC.

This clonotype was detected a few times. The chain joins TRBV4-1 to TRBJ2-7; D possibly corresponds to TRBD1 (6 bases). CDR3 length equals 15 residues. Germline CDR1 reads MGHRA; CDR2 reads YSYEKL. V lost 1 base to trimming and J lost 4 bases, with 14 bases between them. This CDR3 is CASSQGEDRWYEQYF. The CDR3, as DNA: TGCGCCAGCAGCCAAGGAGAAGACAGGTGGTACGAGCAGTACTTC.

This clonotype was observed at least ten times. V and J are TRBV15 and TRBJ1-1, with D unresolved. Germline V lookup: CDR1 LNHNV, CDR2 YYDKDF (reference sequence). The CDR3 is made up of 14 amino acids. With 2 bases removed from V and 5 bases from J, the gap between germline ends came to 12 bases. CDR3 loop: CATSRNIERTEAFF. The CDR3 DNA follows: TGTGCCACCAGCAGAAACATTGAAAGGACTGAAGCTTTCTTT.

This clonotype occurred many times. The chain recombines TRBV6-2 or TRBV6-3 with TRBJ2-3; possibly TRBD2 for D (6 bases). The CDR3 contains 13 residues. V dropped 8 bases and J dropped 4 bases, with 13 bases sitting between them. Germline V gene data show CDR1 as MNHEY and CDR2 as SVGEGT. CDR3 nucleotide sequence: TGTGCCAGCCTAAGGCCGGGGGCAGATACGCAGTATTTT. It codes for CASLRPGADTQYF.

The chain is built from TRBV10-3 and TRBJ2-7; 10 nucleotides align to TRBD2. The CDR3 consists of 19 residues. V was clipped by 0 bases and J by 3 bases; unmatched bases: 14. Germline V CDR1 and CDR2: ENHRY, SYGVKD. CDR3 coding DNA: TGTGCCATCAGTGAGTCGAATACACAAAGCGGGAGGGCATTCTACGAGCAGTACTTC. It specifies CAISESNTQSGRAFYEQYF.

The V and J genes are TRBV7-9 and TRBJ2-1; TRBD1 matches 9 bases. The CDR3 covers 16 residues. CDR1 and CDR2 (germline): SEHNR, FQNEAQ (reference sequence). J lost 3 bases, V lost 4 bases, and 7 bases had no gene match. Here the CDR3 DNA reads TGTGCCAGCAGCTCTCCGGGACAGGGCCTCTACAATGAGCAGTTCTTC. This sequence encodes CASSSPGQGLYNEQFF. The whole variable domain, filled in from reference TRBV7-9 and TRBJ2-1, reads DTGVSQNPRHKITKRGQNVTFRCDPISEHNRLYWYRQTLGQGPEFLTYFQNEAQLEKSRLLSDRFSAERPKGSFSTLEIQRTEQGDSAMYLCASSSPGQGLYNEQFFGPGTRLTVL.

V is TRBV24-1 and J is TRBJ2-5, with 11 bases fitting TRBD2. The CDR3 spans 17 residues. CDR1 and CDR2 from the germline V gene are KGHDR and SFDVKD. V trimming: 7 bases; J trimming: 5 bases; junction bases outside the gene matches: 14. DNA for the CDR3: TGTGCCACCAGCGAGCCGACCGGACTAGCGGGCCGGGAGACCCAGTACTTC. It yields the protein CATSEPTGLAGRETQYF.

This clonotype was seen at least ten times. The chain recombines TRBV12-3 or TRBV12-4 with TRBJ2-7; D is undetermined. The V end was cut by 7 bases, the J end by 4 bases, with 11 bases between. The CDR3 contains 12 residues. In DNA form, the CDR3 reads TGTGCCAGCAACACTAACCAGTACGAGCAGTACTTC. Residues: CASNTNQYEQYF.

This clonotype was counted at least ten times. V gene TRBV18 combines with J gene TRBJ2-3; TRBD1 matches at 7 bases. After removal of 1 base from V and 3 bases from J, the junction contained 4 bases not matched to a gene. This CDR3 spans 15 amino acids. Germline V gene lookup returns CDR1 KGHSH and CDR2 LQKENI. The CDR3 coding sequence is TGTGCCAGCTCACCACTGGGACAGACTACAGATACGCAGTATTTT. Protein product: CASSPLGQTTDTQYF. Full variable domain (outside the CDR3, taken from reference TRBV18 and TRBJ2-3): NAGVMQNPRHLVRRRGQEARLRCSPMKGHSHVYWYRQLPEEGLKFMVYLQKENIIDESGMPKERFSAEFPKEGPSILRIQQVVRGDSAAYFCASSPLGQTTDTQYFGPGTRLTVL.

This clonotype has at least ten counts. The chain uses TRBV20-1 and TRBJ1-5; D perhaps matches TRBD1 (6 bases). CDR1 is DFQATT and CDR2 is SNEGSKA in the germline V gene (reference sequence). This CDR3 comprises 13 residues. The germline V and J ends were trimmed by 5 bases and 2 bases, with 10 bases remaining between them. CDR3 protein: CSAYRDRNQPQHF. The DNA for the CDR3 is TGCAGTGCTTACAGGGACCGCAATCAGCCCCAGCATTTT.

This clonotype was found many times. CDR3 in amino acids: CASSPQMDGQFF. In DNA, the CDR3 is TGTGCCAGCAGCCCCCAAATGGATGGGCAGTTCTTC. The chain has TRBV11-2 and TRBJ2-1, with D unresolved. Germline values: CDR1 SGHAT, CDR2 FQNNGV. This CDR3 has 12 residues. V was trimmed by 5 bases and J by 12 bases, leaving 14 bases between them.

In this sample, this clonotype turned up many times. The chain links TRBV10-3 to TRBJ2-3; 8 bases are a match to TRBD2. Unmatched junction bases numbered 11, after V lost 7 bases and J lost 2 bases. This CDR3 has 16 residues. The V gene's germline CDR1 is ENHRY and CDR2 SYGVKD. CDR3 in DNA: TGTGCCATCAAGAGTAGCGGGGAGTCAGTCACAGATACGCAGTATTTT. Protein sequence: CAIKSSGESVTDTQYF.

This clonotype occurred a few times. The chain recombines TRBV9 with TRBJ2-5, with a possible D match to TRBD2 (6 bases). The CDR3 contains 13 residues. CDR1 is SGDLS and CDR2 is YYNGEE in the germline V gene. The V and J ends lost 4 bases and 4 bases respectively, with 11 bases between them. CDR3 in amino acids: CASSREFGETQYF. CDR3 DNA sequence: TGTGCCAGCAGCCGGGAGTTCGGAGAGACCCAGTACTTC.

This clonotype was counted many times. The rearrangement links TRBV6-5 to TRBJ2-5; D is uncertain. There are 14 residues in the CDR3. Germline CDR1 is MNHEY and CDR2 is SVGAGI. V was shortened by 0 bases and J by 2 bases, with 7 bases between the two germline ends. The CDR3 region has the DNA TGTGCCAGCAGTTACTCGTGGAAACAAGAGACCCAGTACTTC. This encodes CASSYSWKQETQYF.

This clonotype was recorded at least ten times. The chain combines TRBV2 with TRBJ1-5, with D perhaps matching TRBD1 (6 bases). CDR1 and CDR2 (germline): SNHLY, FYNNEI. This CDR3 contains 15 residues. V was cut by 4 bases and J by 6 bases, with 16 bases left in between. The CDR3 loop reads CASSGGTGFFQPQHF. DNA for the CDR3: TGTGCCAGCAGTGGGGGTACAGGGTTTTTTCAGCCCCAGCATTTT. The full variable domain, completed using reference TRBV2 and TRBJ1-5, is EPEVTQTPSHQVTQMGQEVILRCVPISNHLYFYWYRQILGQKVEFLVSFYNNEISEKSEIFDDQFSVERPDGSNFTLKIRSTKLEDSAMYFCASSGGTGFFQPQHFGDGTRLSIL.

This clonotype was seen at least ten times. The CDR3 DNA reads as TGTGCCAGCAGTACTCGGGACAGAATGAACTATGGCTACACCTTC. This translates into CASSTRDRMNYGYTF. This chain joins TRBV12-3 or TRBV12-4 and TRBJ1-2; 7 bases are shared with TRBD1. The CDR3 contains 15 residues. The V and J ends lost 5 bases and 2 bases, in that order; junction bases with no gene match: 8.

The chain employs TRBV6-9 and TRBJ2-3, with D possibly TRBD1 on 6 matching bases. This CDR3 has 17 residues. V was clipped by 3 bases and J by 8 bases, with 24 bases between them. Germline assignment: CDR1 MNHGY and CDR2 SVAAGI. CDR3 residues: CASSYGLAWGPEGTQYF. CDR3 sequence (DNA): TGTGCCAGCAGTTACGGGTTAGCGTGGGGGCCTGAGGGTACGCAGTATTTT.

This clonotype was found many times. The DNA of the CDR3 is TGTGCCAGCAGCCAAGATCTCGGCAGAGCAGGCTATGGCTACACCTTC. Translating gives CASSQDLGRAGYGYTF. This rearrangement joins TRBV3-1 to TRBJ1-2, with D uncertain. Germline V CDR1 and CDR2: LGHDT, YNNKEL (reference sequence). V dropped 0 bases and J dropped 4 bases, with 15 bases sitting between them. The CDR3 runs to 16 residues.

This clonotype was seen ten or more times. CDR3 DNA sequence: TGCAGCGTTGTCTCGACCTCCTACGAGCAGTACTTC. Translation: CSVVSTSYEQYF. The chain combines TRBV29-1 with TRBJ2-7; D is uncertain. The CDR3 is 12 residues long. The germline CDR1 and CDR2 sequences are SQVTM and ANQGSEA. V was trimmed by 4 bases and J by 0 bases, leaving 7 bases between them.

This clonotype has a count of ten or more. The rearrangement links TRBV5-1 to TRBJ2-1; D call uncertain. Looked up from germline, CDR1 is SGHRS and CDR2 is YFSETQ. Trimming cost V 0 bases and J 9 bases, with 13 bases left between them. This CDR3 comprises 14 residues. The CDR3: CASSLGFRELEQFF. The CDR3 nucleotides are TGCGCCAGCAGCTTGGGTTTTAGAGAACTTGAGCAGTTCTTC. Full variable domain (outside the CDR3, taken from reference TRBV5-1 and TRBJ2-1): KAGVTQTPRYLIKTRGQQVTLSCSPISGHRSVSWYQQTPGQGLQFLFEYFSETQRNKGNFPGRFSGRQFSNSRSEMNVSTLELGDSALYLCASSLGFRELEQFFGPGTRLTVL.

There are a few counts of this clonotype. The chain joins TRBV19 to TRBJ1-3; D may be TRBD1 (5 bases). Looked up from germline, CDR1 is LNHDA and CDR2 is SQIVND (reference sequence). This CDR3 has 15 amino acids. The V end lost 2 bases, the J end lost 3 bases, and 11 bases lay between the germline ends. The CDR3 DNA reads TGTGCCAGTAGTATATTGGGGACGGGTGGAAACACCATATATTTT. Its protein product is CASSILGTGGNTIYF.